The clone carrying this TCR beta chain was observed at least ten times. The target antigen is unknown. This entry belongs to a study of T cells after posttransplantation cyclophosphamide. Study-wide results and limits: Tissue-infiltrating T cells from skin or gut overlapped little with blood T cells. After PTCy, TRB diversity resembled that of CNI/methotrexate controls. Donor CD8+ memory clones often dominated recipient blood repertoires at later times.

Generated by immunoSEQ multiplex PCR, the TCRdb table keeps only in-frame clones and is missing some. This record lists 10,000 to 15,000 clones, none seen once only, and the top ten clones contain approximately 7%. This CDR3 is 15 amino acids long. V was pared by 7 bases and J by 7 bases, with 9 bases of the junction left unmatched. Germline V gene data show CDR1 as SGHTA and CDR2 as FQGNSA. Sequenced: PBMCs. This receptor was identified in a woman aged 35 to 49 in good health, CMV-negative, and a related stem cell transplant donor. This chain links TRBV7-2 with TRBJ2-1; TRBD2 aligns across 11 bases. CDR3 in amino acids: CASNLKGLAVNEQFF. CDR3 coding DNA: TGTGCCAGCAATTTGAAGGGACTAGCGGTGAATGAGCAGTTCTTC.